These 13 T cell receptor beta chains were all obtained from the same sample, sequenced in a study of blood T cell repertoires in COVID-19. Profiled with immunoSEQ multiplex PCR; TCRdb holds only in-frame clones, not every one. Of 250,000 to 350,000 clones listed, 75% to 90% were seen once; the top ten hold 6.3%. Sequencing input: peripheral blood. These receptors were taken from a woman between 45 and 65 years old with COVID-19, enrolled during active disease.

The chain carries TRBV7-2 and TRBJ2-3, with D perhaps matching TRBD2 (6 bases). Trimming removed 4 bases at V and 6 bases at J, with 11 bases between. The CDR3 totals 13 residues. Germline CDR1 and CDR2: SGHTA and FQGNSA. This chain's CDR3 is CASSSAGWDTQYF. The CDR3 DNA sequence: TGTGCCAGCAGCTCCGCGGGGTGGGATACGCAGTATTTT.

This chain uses TRBV30 with TRBJ1-1; D may be TRBD1 (6 bases). The germline CDR1 and CDR2 sequences are GTSNPN and SVGIG (reference sequence). The CDR3 is made up of 13 amino acids. V gave up 3 bases and J gave up 5 bases, with 13 bases separating them. The CDR3 DNA sequence: TGTGCCTGGAGGTTGGGGGCAGGGACTGAAGCTTTCTTT. Translated: CAWRLGAGTEAFF.

This chain uses TRBV6-5 with TRBJ2-7; the match to TRBD1 covers 8 bases. The V segment lost 7 bases and the J segment 5 bases; nucleotides outside the gene matches: 10. Germline assignment: CDR1 MNHEY and CDR2 SVGAGI. The CDR3 runs 14 residues. As DNA, the CDR3 is TGTGCCAGCACCATGACAGGGGCCTTCAACGAGCAGTACTTC. Protein product: CASTMTGAFNEQYF.

The gene calls are TRBV5-6 and TRBJ2-3, with TRBD1 as a possible D gene (5 bases). Germline CDR1 reads SGHDT; CDR2 reads YYEEEE. CDR3 length: 17 residues. Between the trimmed V and J ends, which lost 1 base and 5 bases, there was a span of 20 bases. CDR3 DNA sequence: TGTGCCAGCAGCTTGCTCACTATCCCCACAGGCAAAGATACGCAGTATTTT. It codes for CASSLLTIPTGKDTQYF. Looking up the rest from reference TRBV5-6 and TRBJ2-3 gives the full variable domain: DAGVTQSPTHLIKTRGQQVTLRCSPKSGHDTVSWYQQALGQGPQFIFQYYEEEERQRGNFPDRFSGHQFPNYSSELNVNALLLGDSALYLCASSLLTIPTGKDTQYFGPGTRLTVL.

This chain uses TRBV5-1 with TRBJ1-2, with a possible D match to TRBD1 (5 bases). This CDR3 contains 15 residues. Deletions cut 0 bases from V and 3 bases from J, with 12 bases between. Germline loops: CDR1 SGHRS, CDR2 YFSETQ. The CDR3 DNA reads as TGCGCCAGCAGCTTGGGCCCGACAGAATACTATGGCTACACCTTC. Protein: CASSLGPTEYYGYTF.

This clone was seen once. The CDR3 here is CASSRLSVYSYEQYF. The CDR3 region has the DNA TGTGCCAGCAGTCGACTTAGCGTCTACTCCTACGAGCAGTACTTC. This chain links TRBV13 with TRBJ2-7; TRBD2 is a possible D gene (5 bases). The CDR3 is 15 residues long. V lost 6 bases to trimming and J lost 0 bases, with 15 bases between them. Germline V CDR1 and CDR2: PRHDT, FYEKMQ (reference sequence). Complete variable domain (other parts from reference TRBV13 and TRBJ2-7): AAGVIQSPRHLIKEKRETATLKCYPIPRHDTVYWYQQGPGQDPQFLISFYEKMQSDKGSIPDRFSAQQFSDYHSELNMSSLELGDSALYFCASSRLSVYSYEQYFGPGTRLTVT.

The CDR3 loop is CASSSRQGQGAKSTEAFF. The CDR3 coding sequence is TGTGCCAGCAGCTCCCGCCAGGGACAGGGGGCGAAGAGCACTGAAGCTTTCTTT. J is TRBJ1-1 and V is TRBV7-9; 12 bases match TRBD1. The CDR3 is 18 residues long. V was clipped by 4 bases and J by 4 bases; unmatched bases: 13. CDR1 and CDR2 from the germline V gene are SEHNR and FQNEAQ (reference sequence).

The chain recombines TRBV19 with TRBJ1-2; 11 bases map to TRBD1. V lost 3 bases, J lost 5 bases, and 2 bases stayed unmatched. This CDR3 contains 14 residues. The V gene's germline CDR1 is LNHDA and CDR2 SQIVND (reference sequence). CDR3 region: CASSMGQGVYGYTF. The CDR3 DNA follows: TGTGCCAGTAGTATGGGACAGGGGGTATATGGCTACACCTTC.

The chain is built from TRBV12-5 and TRBJ1-1; TRBD1 aligns across 7 bases. The length of the CDR3 is 15 residues. The V segment lost 6 bases and the J segment 4 bases; nucleotides outside the gene matches: 11. CDR1 LGHNT and CDR2 FRNRAP come from the germline V gene. The CDR3 here is CASGLGGQASTEAFF. DNA of the CDR3: TGTGCTAGTGGCCTGGGTGGACAGGCGAGCACTGAAGCTTTCTTT.

This clone was seen more than once but under ten times. The chain's CDR3 is CASSNPRTGGSGYTF. In DNA, the CDR3 is TGTGCCAGCAGCAACCCACGGACAGGGGGCTCGGGCTACACCTTC. The chain employs TRBV7-9 and TRBJ1-2, with 11 bases lining up with TRBD1. Germline loops: CDR1 SEHNR, CDR2 FQNEAQ (reference sequence). Trimming at V came to 5 bases and at J to 8 bases, leaving 10 bases not matched to a gene. This CDR3 has 15 residues.

Worth noting for this clone: Other DNA sequences in this specimen translate into the identical CDR3. The chain combines TRBV7-9 with TRBJ1-5, with TRBD1 identical over 7 bases. The CDR3 totals 14 residues. The V and J ends lost 5 bases and 3 bases, in that order; junction bases with no gene match: 4. Germline CDR1 reads SEHNR; CDR2 reads FQNEAQ (reference sequence). The CDR3 nucleotides are TGTGCCAGCAGCCCTGGGACAGCCAATCAGCCCCAGCATTTT. Encoded protein: CASSPGTANQPQHF.

CDR3 residues: CASRKGTNTNQPQHF. CDR3 in DNA: TGTGCCAGCAGGAAGGGGACAAACACCAATCAGCCCCAGCATTTT. This chain links TRBV6-5 with TRBJ1-5; the D gene is possibly TRBD1 (6 bases). V gave up 6 bases and J gave up 3 bases, with 15 bases separating them. Germline values: CDR1 MNHEY, CDR2 SVGAGI. The CDR3 loop spans 15 amino acids.

The V call is TRBV6-5, the J call TRBJ1-2; TRBD1 aligns across 7 bases. With V trimmed by 6 bases and J by 4 bases, 8 bases remained unmatched. The germline CDR1 and CDR2 sequences are MNHEY and SVGAGI. CDR3 size: 14 residues. CDR3 loop: CASSPTGSRYGYTF. The CDR3 nucleotides read TGTGCCAGCAGCCCGACAGGGAGTCGCTATGGCTACACCTTC.